Sequencing of this T cell receptor (beta chain) was carried out in a study of T cells in Graves' hyperthyroidism and ophthalmopathy. Using RNA transcripts as the source, TCR beta CDR3 regions were amplified. First-round RT-PCR targeting the TCR CDR3 was performed with the HTBI primer set. TCRdb re-called the multiplex PCR reads through MiXCR, storing one row per CDR3 protein. The table records under 600,000 distinct CDR3 sequences, around 16% of them present only once. It was uncontrolled infection, other autoimmune disease, pregnancy or lactation that excluded patients. Diagnoses were established using clinical symptoms, serum thyroxine and TRAb, thyroid ultrasound and orbital computed tomography. The PBMCs had their origin in more than 9.5 ml of fresh peripheral blood. CDR1 is SEHNR, CDR2 FQNEAQ, per germline (reference sequence). The J segment lost 10 bases and the V segment lost 5 bases, leaving 11 bases of the junction unmatched. The CDR3 runs 15 residues.

The receptor's source is a woman aged 40 to 50 with Graves' ophthalmopathy. The chain has TRBV7-9 and TRBJ2-1, with TRBD2 matching 10 bases. Sequenced sample: blood. The CDR3 here is CASSPVSSGSGEQFF. DNA of the CDR3: TGTGCCAGCAGCCCTGTGTCTAGCGGGAGCGGGGAGCAGTTCTTC.